The TCR beta chain described here comes from a study of CD8 T cells in ankylosing spondylitis. Overall study results and limits: Disease-associated clones were CD8+ and fairly uncommon in peripheral blood. In ankylosing spondylitis patients, matched synovial fluid reportedly showed significant enrichment of disease-linked clones. A TCR beta motif of several highly homologous variants seemed to mark ankylosing spondylitis blood.

To note about this clonotype: As yet, its antigen is unknown.

With molecular barcodes, quantitative 5'-RACE was used to make the TCR beta libraries. In TCRdb, the 5' RACE reads were re-called with MiXCR into one record per CDR3 protein. The data show 350,000 to 450,000 distinct CDR3 sequences, roughly a quarter seen once. Deletions cut 5 bases from V and 2 bases from J, with 16 bases between. Germline V lookup: CDR1 LGHNT, CDR2 FRNRAP. The CDR3 length is 16 residues. The sample comprised blood, either unsorted or a sorted T cell fraction (not recorded which). The receptor's source is a male donor with ankylosing spondylitis. The chain links TRBV12-5 to TRBJ2-1; D is possibly TRBD2 (6 bases). The CDR3 spells CASGNPGLPPYNEQFF. DNA for the CDR3: TGTGCTAGTGGTAACCCGGGACTTCCACCCTACAATGAGCAGTTCTTC.